One and the same sample provided the 20 T cell receptor beta chains below, sequenced in a study of T cells in Graves' hyperthyroidism and ophthalmopathy. Amplified TCR beta CDR3 regions derived from RNA transcripts. HTBI primers drove first-round RT-PCR of the TCR CDR3. One entry per CDR3 protein, called by TCRdb with MiXCR from the multiplex PCR reads. The sample records about 640,000 distinct CDR3 sequences, around 15% being singletons. The sequencing input was blood. The receptors were gathered from a woman aged 50 to 60 with Graves' ophthalmopathy.

The V gene is TRBV6-5, the J gene TRBJ2-2, with unresolved D. The germline V gene has CDR1 MNHEY and CDR2 SVGAGI. The CDR3 spans 15 residues. Trimming removed 2 bases from V and 0 bases from J, with 7 bases in between. CDR3 DNA sequence: TGTGCCAGCAGTTACCTAAAAGCGAACACCGGGGAGCTGTTTTTT. Amino acids: CASSYLKANTGELFF.

This clonotype was found many times. This sequence joins TRBV7-8 and TRBJ2-5, with TRBD2 matching over 7 bases. This CDR3 comprises 18 residues. Germline CDR1 is SGHVS and CDR2 is FQNEAQ. V shed 1 base and J 5 bases; nucleotides not matched to a gene: 16. The CDR3 DNA sequence: TGTGCCAGCAGCTTAGGCTGGGGGGTGGCGGGAGAGGCTGAGACCCAGTACTTC. Translating it yields CASSLGWGVAGEAETQYF.

In its sample, this clonotype was seen many times. The J gene is TRBJ2-7, the V gene TRBV20-1; D gene unclear. Trimming pared 0 bases from V and 1 base from J, leaving 4 bases between. CDR1 DFQATT and CDR2 SNEGSKA come from the germline V gene (reference sequence). The CDR3 has 12 residues. This CDR3 is CSARDRSYEQYF. CDR3 DNA: TGCAGTGCTAGAGACAGATCCTACGAGCAGTACTTC.

V usage is TRBV7-9 and J usage is TRBJ1-6; D gene ambiguous. The V end was cut by 2 bases, the J end by 9 bases, with 8 bases between. The CDR3 runs to 13 residues. Germline V gene sequence: CDR1 SEHNR, CDR2 FQNEAQ (reference sequence). CDR3 nucleotides: TGTGCCAGCAGCTTATCGCCGAGTTCACCCCTCCACTTT. It is translated as CASSLSPSSPLHF. Full variable domain (outside the CDR3, taken from reference TRBV7-9 and TRBJ1-6): DTGVSQNPRHKITKRGQNVTFRCDPISEHNRLYWYRQTLGQGPEFLTYFQNEAQLEKSRLLSDRFSAERPKGSFSTLEIQRTEQGDSAMYLCASSLSPSSPLHFGNGTRLTVT.

The chain recombines TRBV7-2 with TRBJ2-4; D is ambiguous. V was shortened by 1 base and J by 4 bases, with 8 bases between the two germline ends. Per the germline V gene, CDR1 is SGHTA and CDR2 is FQGNSA. The CDR3 length is 14 residues. The CDR3 region has the DNA TGTGCCAGCAGCTTAGATAGCACGAAAAACATTCAGTACTTC. This codes for CASSLDSTKNIQYF.

This clonotype was counted between two and nine times. The rearrangement uses TRBV24-1 and TRBJ2-5, with no clear D. Per germline, CDR1 KGHDR and CDR2 SFDVKD. The CDR3 extends over 13 amino acids. V lost 0 bases and J lost 2, with 3 bases in between. The CDR3 sequence is CATSDLTQETQYF. Written as DNA, the CDR3 is TGTGCCACCAGTGATTTGACTCAAGAGACCCAGTACTTC.

This clonotype came up a few times. V and J are TRBV7-9 and TRBJ1-6, with unresolved D. This CDR3 spans 15 amino acids. CDR1 is SEHNR, CDR2 FQNEAQ, per germline (reference sequence). Trimming left V 1 base short and J 10 bases short, with 14 bases between. CDR3 sequence (DNA): TGTGCCAGCAGCTTAGAGGGAGCTCGCAACTCACCCCTCCACTTT. Translated: CASSLEGARNSPLHF.

The chain joins TRBV28 to TRBJ1-6; no definite D call. The CDR3 runs to 12 residues. Germline CDR1 and CDR2: MDHEN and SYDVKM. V lost 5 bases and J lost 8, with 7 bases in between. The CDR3 here is CASSPPYSPLHF. The CDR3 coding sequence is TGTGCCAGCAGTCCGCCCTATTCACCCCTCCACTTT.

As for this clonotype: This may be a read error, as it is one base from a much larger clone. The chain recombines TRBV6-1 with TRBJ2-1; D is perhaps TRBD2 (5 bases). This CDR3 region has 13 residues. Germline V gene sequence: CDR1 MNHNS, CDR2 SASEGT. CDR3: CASSGTPYNEQSF. In nucleotides, the CDR3 is TGTGCCAGCAGTGGGACTCCCTACAATGAGCAGTCCTTC.

This clonotype was counted at least ten times. The rearrangement uses TRBV28 and TRBJ1-2; D not resolved. Per germline, CDR1 MDHEN and CDR2 SYDVKM. Trimming took 3 bases from V and 0 from J, leaving 5 bases between them. This CDR3 comprises 13 residues. The CDR3 region has the DNA TGTGCCAGCAGTTTTGTAGCTAACTATGGCTACACCTTC. Translated: CASSFVANYGYTF.

There are a few counts of this clonotype. The V and J genes are TRBV4-1 and TRBJ2-1; 8 nucleotides line up with TRBD2. The germline V gene encodes CDR1 MGHRA and CDR2 YSYEKL. After removal of 0 bases from V and 3 bases from J, the junction contained 1 base not matched to a gene. The CDR3 extends over 15 amino acids. The CDR3 spells CASSQDSGNYNEQFF. CDR3 nucleotide sequence: TGCGCCAGCAGCCAAGATAGCGGGAACTACAATGAGCAGTTCTTC.

This clonotype came up many times. The genes are TRBV15 and TRBJ2-3; D is possibly TRBD2 (5 bases). V lost 0 bases to trimming and J lost 9 bases, with 7 bases between them. Germline CDR1 LNHNV, CDR2 YYDKDF (reference sequence). This CDR3 is 12 amino acids long. CDR3 nucleotide sequence: TGTGCCACCAGCAGAGATACGGGAACGCAGTATTTT. As protein: CATSRDTGTQYF.

A few counts support this clonotype. V gene TRBV20-1 combines with J gene TRBJ2-7, with D tentatively TRBD1 (5 bases). The CDR3 loop spans 13 amino acids. V lost 4 bases and J lost 3, with 13 bases in between. CDR1 and CDR2 (germline): DFQATT, SNEGSKA (reference sequence). CDR3 in amino acids: CSANMTDNYEQYF. Written as DNA, the CDR3 is TGCAGTGCTAATATGACAGACAACTACGAGCAGTACTTC.

The chain carries TRBV11-2 and TRBJ2-1; 8 nucleotides line up with TRBD2. V lost 5 bases, J lost 5 bases, and 23 bases stayed unmatched. The CDR3 consists of 20 residues. Germline CDR1 SGHAT, CDR2 FQNNGV. As DNA, the CDR3 is TGTGCCAGCAGCCTGAGAGCTCAGTATCGGGGGGGGAGGACGAACAATGAGCAGTTCTTC. Protein product: CASSLRAQYRGGRTNNEQFF.

V is TRBV7-2 and J is TRBJ2-7; the D call may be TRBD1 or TRBD2 (5 bases each). CDR1 SGHTA and CDR2 FQGNSA come from the germline V gene. V was trimmed by 5 bases and J by 1 base, leaving 15 bases between them. The CDR3 loop spans 15 amino acids. CDR3 protein: CASSRYGDGSYEQYF. The CDR3 coding sequence is TGTGCCAGCAGCCGTTACGGGGACGGGTCCTACGAGCAGTACTTC.

This clonotype was observed many times. V is TRBV20-1 and J is TRBJ2-7; D gene ambiguous. Germline CDR1 is DFQATT and CDR2 is SNEGSKA (reference sequence). Trimming stripped 3 bases from V and 1 base from J, with 13 bases between. The CDR3 loop spans 14 amino acids. CDR3 sequence: CSASRLVSSYEQYF. In DNA form, the CDR3 reads TGCAGTGCTAGCCGGTTAGTAAGTTCCTACGAGCAGTACTTC.

This rearrangement joins TRBV6-1 to TRBJ1-1; the match to TRBD1 covers 7 bases. V shed 6 bases, J shed 4 bases, and the junction held 11 bases outside the gene matches. From germline, CDR1 is MNHNS and CDR2 SASEGT. The CDR3 length is 15 residues. CDR3 amino acids: CASSPPAGGSTEAFF. CDR3 bases: TGTGCCAGCAGCCCGCCGGCAGGGGGGAGCACTGAAGCTTTCTTT.

This clonotype was picked up many times. The rearrangement uses TRBV5-6 and TRBJ1-5; 8 bases match TRBD1. The CDR3 runs 17 residues. Losses at the gene ends were 4 bases for V and 4 bases for J; bases not matched to a gene: 13. Per germline, CDR1 SGHDT and CDR2 YYEEEE. The CDR3 here is CASSRALSGGVNQPQHF. The CDR3 DNA sequence: TGTGCCAGCAGCAGGGCGTTGTCAGGGGGCGTAAATCAGCCCCAGCATTTT.

A word on this clonotype: This may arise from a read error, as a much more abundant clone is one base away. This rearrangement joins TRBV10-3 to TRBJ1-1; TRBD1 matches 8 bases. This CDR3 has 17 residues. Germline-derived CDR1 and CDR2 are ENHRY and SYGVKD. Germline trimming cut 7 bases from V and 4 bases from J; bases unmatched to any gene: 17. CDR3 sequence reads: CAITPGGTGVEVTEAFF. In DNA form, the CDR3 reads TGTGCCATCACCCCGGGAGGGACAGGTGTTGAGGTCACTGAAGCTTTCTTT.

This clonotype was detected only a few times. V is TRBV6-5 and J is TRBJ2-1; D is uncertain. Germline loops: CDR1 MNHEY, CDR2 SVGAGI. The CDR3 totals 12 residues. The V gene lost 2 bases and the J gene lost 5 bases, with 4 bases spanning the gap. This CDR3 reads CASSYGHNEQFF. CDR3 nucleotides: TGTGCCAGCAGTTACGGTCACAATGAGCAGTTCTTC.